This record looks at one TCR beta chain sequence and its context. Its antigen remains unidentified. One junction end disagrees with the germline gene, perhaps due to a read error. Primers for the PCR totalled 60 Vbeta and 13 Jbeta. Here immunoSEQ multiplex PCR was the method, and the copy in TCRdb shows in-frame clones only, minus some. The sample has over 150,000 clones, 75% seen once. The data belong to a study of cytomegalovirus exposure and HLA in healthy donors. Notes on the study in general: In a later analysis, productive TCRs from donors in an Asian-associated ancestry cluster reportedly carried fewer N-insertions than the cohort mean. Among immune exposure information, only CMV serostatus was available. The study listed approximately 170 cytomegalovirus-associated TCR beta chains.

Likely unrecorded immune exposures existed in these nominally healthy donors. Specimen: PBMCs. This clonotype was obtained from a male donor in good health and CMV-seronegative.

This CDR3 is CSSSLRASGYTF. CDR3 bases: TGTTCCAGCAGCTTACGTGCTAGTGGCTACACCTTC. The chain joins TRBV7-9 to TRBJ1-2; D remains unclear. Per germline, CDR1 SEHNR and CDR2 FQNEAQ (reference sequence). CDR3 length equals 12 residues.